The rows below give T cell receptor beta chains drawn from one sample of a study of beta chain features in type 1 diabetes. Produced via immunoSEQ multiplex PCR; TCRdb's table is partial and in-frame only. The repertoire holds around 430,000 clones, with approximately 30% as singletons. What was sequenced was naive CD4+ T cells from blood. These receptors originate from a man aged 18 to 35 in good health. CDR3s include the opening cysteine and the closing phenylalanine or tryptophan. Fields, in order: D gene, J gene, V gene, clone size, CDR3 DNA, CDR3 protein. The D gene is left open where the match is weak. Clone size is stated in some rows and not others, as once, few, many or a class when expanded.

>TRBD2|TRBJ2-1|TRBV28|NA
TGTGCCAGCAGGGAGCGGGAGTCCTACAATGAGCAGTTCTTC
CASRERESYNEQFF
>TRBD1|TRBJ1-3|TRBV30|NA
TGTGCCTGGAGCCCAGGGGGCCCTGGAAACACCATATATTTT
CAWSPGGPGNTIYF
>NA|TRBJ1-5|TRBV7-9|once
TGTGCCAGCACCCTCGGACAGTCCAATCAGCCCCAGCATTTT
CASTLGQSNQPQHF
>NA|TRBJ2-3|TRBV4-3|NA
TGCGCCAGCAGCCAAGATCATCGACGGAGTACAGATACGCAGTATTTT
CASSQDHRRSTDTQYF
>NA|TRBJ2-1|TRBV27|few
TGTGCCAGCAGTCCCCCGGGGGACTCGTACTACAATGAGCAGTTCTTC
CASSPPGDSYYNEQFF
>NA|TRBJ2-3|TRBV7-9|NA
TGTGCCAGCAGCCCGGGTGCGGGGTCTGGCACAGATACGCAGTATTTT
CASSPGAGSGTDTQYF
>NA|TRBJ2-6|TRBV6-5|NA
TGTGCCAGCAGTTACTTGGGGGGAGCTGGGGCCAACGTCCTGACTTTC
CASSYLGGAGANVLTF
>TRBD1|TRBJ2-7|TRBV5-1|few
TGCGCCAGCAGCTCGACAGGGCCAAGCTCCTACGAGCAGTACTTC
CASSSTGPSSYEQYF
>NA|TRBJ2-1|TRBV30|NA
TGTGCCTGGCGGGTCCAGGGCCTGGGAGAGCAGTTCTTC
CAWRVQGLGEQFF
>NA|TRBJ2-7|TRBV7-2|NA
TGTGCCAGCAGCTTAGTAGTGCCTAGCGAAGGGCAGTACTTC
CASSLVVPSEGQYF
>NA|TRBJ1-2|TRBV4-2|NA
TGTGCAGTTAAGAGGGCTAACTATGGCTACACCTTC
CAVKRANYGYTF
>NA|TRBJ2-7|TRBV4-2|NA
TGTGCCAGCAGCCAAGACGGCGGGAAAGGGGACGAGCAGTACTTC
CASSQDGGKGDEQYF
>NA|TRBJ2-1|TRBV14|NA
TGTGCCAGCAGCCAAGTGGGCTCCGGGAATGAGCAGTTCTTC
CASSQVGSGNEQFF
>TRBD1|TRBJ1-2|TRBV28|few
TGTGCCAGCAGTTCCCCGACAGGGCCCTCATATGGCTACACCTTC
CASSSPTGPSYGYTF
>TRBD1|TRBJ2-1|TRBV14|NA
TGTGCCAGCAGCCGGGGACAGGGAAGGAATGAGCAGTTCTTC
CASSRGQGRNEQFF
>NA|TRBJ1-1|TRBV14|few
TGTGCCAGCAGCCAAGATTATGGCAGAAATGAAGCTTTCTTT
CASSQDYGRNEAFF
>NA|TRBJ2-5|TRBV4-1|NA
TGCGCCAGCAGCCGGACCCACCAAGAGACCCAGTACTTC
CASSRTHQETQYF
>NA|TRBJ2-1|TRBV9|few
TGTGCCAGCAGCGCCTCTAGCCGGCCTACCTACAATGAGCAGTTCTTC
CASSASSRPTYNEQFF
>TRBD2|TRBJ2-1|TRBV18|NA
TGTGCCAGCTCACGAGGACTAGCGGGTGGAGGTGAGCAGTTCTTC
CASSRGLAGGGEQFF
>NA|TRBJ2-7|TRBV4-2|NA
TGTGCCAGCAGCCGCCGAGCAGAGGGAGCCTACGAGCAGTACTTC
CASSRRAEGAYEQYF
>TRBD2|TRBJ2-3|TRBV7-2|NA
TGTGCCAGCAGTTCCGGGACTAGCGGGACTCCCTGGGCGCAGTATTTT
CASSSGTSGTPWAQYF
>NA|TRBJ2-4|TRBV11-2|few
TGTGCCAGCAGCCATGGCGATGTACTAGCCAAAAACATTCAGTACTTC
CASSHGDVLAKNIQYF
>TRBD2|TRBJ2-5|TRBV2|few
TGTGCCAGCATAGGAGCGGGAGTAGAGACCCAGTACTTC
CASIGAGVETQYF
>NA|TRBJ2-5|TRBV5-1|NA
TGCGCCAGCAGCCCGGAGGCGGGCCGAGAGACCCAGTACTTC
CASSPEAGRETQYF
>NA|TRBJ2-1|TRBV28|NA
TGTGCCAGCAGTTCCCCAGCTGACTCCTACAATGAGCAGTTCTTC
CASSSPADSYNEQFF
>TRBD2|TRBJ2-5|TRBV5-4|few
TGTGCCAGCGGTCCGGGACTAGCGTTAGGAGAGACCCAGTACTTC
CASGPGLALGETQYF
>NA|TRBJ2-7|TRBV13|few
TGTGCCAGCAGCTTAGTCGGGGGCGCAGGAACCTACGAGCAGTACTTC
CASSLVGGAGTYEQYF
>NA|TRBJ2-3|TRBV11-1|NA
TGTGCCAGCGGGCGACAGGGCACAGATACGCAGTATTTT
CASGRQGTDTQYF
>NA|TRBJ2-1|TRBV30|NA
TGTGCCTGGAGTTCCCGGACCTACAATGAGCAGTTCTTC
CAWSSRTYNEQFF
>NA|TRBJ2-5|TRBV7-6|few
TGTGCCAGCAGCTCAGGGATCCAAGAGACCCAGTACTTC
CASSSGIQETQYF
>NA|TRBJ2-1|TRBV7-2|few
TGTGCCAGCAGCTTGGAAACCATCTACAATGAGCAGTTCTTC
CASSLETIYNEQFF
>TRBD2|TRBJ2-2|TRBV5-1|NA
TGCGCCAGCAGCTTGGAATTCGCGGGAGGGCCCGGGGAGCTGTTTTTT
CASSLEFAGGPGELFF
>NA|TRBJ2-7|TRBV7-3|NA
TGTGCCAGCAGATCCAAGGGACGGGGCTACGAGCAGTACTTC
CASRSKGRGYEQYF
>TRBD1|TRBJ2-1|TRBV7-9|few
TGTGCCAGCAGCGGGACAGGGTTCGTCAATGAGCAGTTCTTC
CASSGTGFVNEQFF
>TRBD2|TRBJ2-5|TRBV28|NA
TGTGCCAGCAGATCCAGCGGGAGGATAGAGACCCAGTACTTC
CASRSSGRIETQYF
>NA|TRBJ2-1|TRBV30|NA
TGTGCCTGGAGGGGAATTGGGGCGAGCTCCTACAATGAGCAGTTCTTC
CAWRGIGASSYNEQFF
>TRBD1|TRBJ2-5|TRBV30|NA
TGTGCCTGGAGAACACAGGGGGCGCGAGCCGAGACCCAGTACTTC
CAWRTQGARAETQYF
>NA|TRBJ2-5|TRBV5-4|NA
TGTGCCAGCAGCGGAAGATCGACTAGTGGCGAAGAGACCCAGTACTTC
CASSGRSTSGEETQYF
>TRBD1|TRBJ2-1|TRBV5-1|NA
TGCGCCAGCAGCAGGCAAGGACAGGGGATTGGCAATGAGCAGTTCTTC
CASSRQGQGIGNEQFF
>TRBD1|TRBJ2-7|TRBV5-4|NA
TGTGCCAGCAGCCGCTCGGGACAGGGGGCTTACGAGCAGTACTTC
CASSRSGQGAYEQYF
>NA|TRBJ2-3|TRBV6-6|few
TGTGCCAGCAGCTACCGAGGTGGGAGGGGGACAGATACGCAGTATTTT
CASSYRGGRGTDTQYF
>TRBD1|TRBJ2-7|TRBV18|NA
TGTGCCAGCTCATCGGACAGGCGAGACCTCTACGAGCAGTACTTC
CASSSDRRDLYEQYF
>NA|TRBJ2-5|TRBV19|NA
TGTGCCCTCCCGGTCAGGGCGCAAGAGACCCAGTACTTC
CALPVRAQETQYF
>TRBD2|TRBJ2-7|TRBV4-3|few
TGCGCCAGCAGCCGAGGACTAGCGGGAATCTACGAGCAGTACTTC
CASSRGLAGIYEQYF
>TRBD1|TRBJ1-5|TRBV30|NA
TGTGCCTGGAGCTTACAGGGGAACCAGCCCCAGCATTTT
CAWSLQGNQPQHF
>TRBD2|TRBJ2-1|TRBV7-9|few
TGTGCCAGCAGCGTCGGACTAGCGGGCCACAATGAGCAGTTCTTC
CASSVGLAGHNEQFF
>TRBD2|TRBJ2-7|TRBV4-2|NA
TGTGCCAGCAGCCACCGACTAGCGGGTCCCTACGAGCAGTACTTC
CASSHRLAGPYEQYF
>TRBD2|TRBJ2-2|TRBV9|NA
TGTGCCAGCAGCGTAGAACTAGCGGGACCCGGGGAGCTGTTTTTT
CASSVELAGPGELFF
>NA|TRBJ2-7|TRBV25-1|NA
TGTGCCAGCAGTGTCTCCGGGACCGTCGGCTACGAGCAGTACTTC
CASSVSGTVGYEQYF
>NA|TRBJ2-1|TRBV4-1|NA
TGCGCCAGCAGCCAGGACCTCGTCCTCCCTGAGCAGTTCTTC
CASSQDLVLPEQFF
>TRBD1|TRBJ1-2|TRBV7-9|NA
TGTGCCAGCAGCTGGGACAGGGGCAGCTATGGCTACACCTTC
CASSWDRGSYGYTF
>NA|TRBJ1-1|TRBV6-6|NA
TGTGCCAGCAGTTACGGGGGCGAGAACACTGAAGCTTTCTTT
CASSYGGENTEAFF
>TRBD1|TRBJ2-2|TRBV7-9|few
TGTGCCAGCAGCAGGACAGGCACCGGGGAGCTGTTTTTT
CASSRTGTGELFF
>NA|TRBJ2-3|TRBV5-1|NA
TGCGCCAGCAGCCCCCCGTTCGGTCGGGATACGCAGTATTTT
CASSPPFGRDTQYF
>NA|TRBJ2-3|TRBV7-2|few
TGTGCCAGCAGCCGCGGGAGCACAGATACGCAGTATTTT
CASSRGSTDTQYF
>TRBD1|TRBJ2-7|TRBV30|few
TGTGCCTGGAGTGCCCGGGACAGGGGTTTTGCCCACGAGCAGTACTTC
CAWSARDRGFAHEQYF
>TRBD1|TRBJ2-5|TRBV5-6|NA
TGTGCCAGCAGCTCTCGGACAGGGTCCCCTTACGAGACCCAGTACTTC
CASSSRTGSPYETQYF
>NA|TRBJ2-5|TRBV4-3|few
TGCGCCAGCAGCCAAGGGGGCGGGGTTGAGACCCAGTACTTC
CASSQGGGVETQYF
>TRBD2|TRBJ2-3|TRBV5-4|NA
TGTGCCAGCAGCTCGGCTTTTCTAGCGGGAGGGGATACGCAGTATTTT
CASSSAFLAGGDTQYF
>NA|TRBJ2-3|TRBV4-1|few
TGCGCCAGCAGCCAAGCGGGTCTTGCGGCAGATACGCAGTATTTT
CASSQAGLAADTQYF